Below are 17 T cell receptor beta chains sequenced from a single sample in a study of blood T cells in healthy people across ages. Sample-barcoded 5' priming and a J-beta primer mix drove a second PCR of about 6 to 11 cycles. A single record per CDR3 protein comes from TCRdb applying MiXCR to the 5' RACE reads. The sample lists fewer than 2 million distinct CDR3 sequences; about two fifths were seen once. Sequencing was performed on blood. These receptors originate from a human donor in good health.

This clonotype has more than one count but fewer than ten. The chain links TRBV6-5 to TRBJ1-5; 8 bases fit TRBD1. Trimming removed 5 bases from V and 2 bases from J; junction bases left unmatched: 5. Germline V gene lookup returns CDR1 MNHEY and CDR2 SVGAGI. The CDR3 is 15 residues long. CDR3 DNA: TGTGCCAGCAGTACGGACAGGGCCGGCAATCAGCCCCAGCATTTT. This gives the protein CASSTDRAGNQPQHF.

This clonotype came up a few times. This sequence joins TRBV12-3 or TRBV12-4 and TRBJ2-7; TRBD2 agrees at 8 bases. Trimming removed 6 bases from V and 4 bases from J; junction bases left unmatched: 8. The CDR3 has 14 amino acids. The CDR3 DNA reads TGTGCCAGCAGGCCCGGCGGGGGGCGATACGAGCAGTACTTC. This sequence encodes CASRPGGGRYEQYF.

As for this clonotype: The junction departs from germline at one end; a sequencing error may be responsible. CDR3 protein: CASSLPGWTDMQYF. The DNA for the CDR3 is TGTGCCAGCAGCCTACCCGGTTGGACAGATATGCAGTATTTT. The chain combines TRBV5-5 with TRBJ2-3; the D gene is possibly TRBD1 (6 bases). Per germline, CDR1 SGHKS and CDR2 YYEKEE (reference sequence). The CDR3 extends over 14 amino acids. Full variable domain (outside the CDR3, taken from reference TRBV5-5 and TRBJ2-3): DAGVTQSPTHLIKTRGQQVTLRCSPISGHKSVSWYQQVLGQGPQFIFQYYEKEERGRGNFPDRFSARQFPNYSSELNVNALLLGDSALYLCASSLPGWTDMQYFGPGTRLTVL.

V usage is TRBV4-3 and J usage is TRBJ1-2; D uncertain. Germline V lookup: CDR1 LGHNA, CDR2 YSLEER. This CDR3 contains 14 residues. The V end was cut by 0 bases, the J end by 8 bases, with 13 bases between. CDR3 in amino acids: CASSQDTVLGGYTF. DNA for the CDR3: TGCGCCAGCAGCCAAGATACGGTGCTCGGGGGCTACACCTTC.

The chain has TRBV7-2 and TRBJ2-4, with 10 bases that match TRBD1. The CDR3 covers 14 residues. Trimming took 5 bases from V and 13 from J; bases not matched to a gene: 11. CDR1 is SGHTA and CDR2 is FQGNSA in the germline V gene. The CDR3 loop is CASSQRQGAVEQYF. The CDR3 coding sequence is TGTGCCAGCAGCCAGAGACAGGGGGCTGTTGAGCAGTACTTC. Supplemented by reference TRBV7-2 and TRBJ2-4, the full variable domain reads GAGVSQSPSNKVTEKGKDVELRCDPISGHTALYWYRQSLGQGLEFLIYFQGNSAPDKSGLPSDRFSAERTGGSVSTLTIQRTQQEDSAVYLCASSQRQGAVEQYFGAGTRLSVL.

About this clonotype: A read error may produce the germline difference seen at one junction end. The V and J genes are TRBV6-6 and TRBJ1-5, with unresolved D. Germline loops: CDR1 MNHNY, CDR2 SVGAGI (reference sequence). CDR3 length equals 12 residues. The CDR3: CAGSYLDQPQHF. CDR3 nucleotide sequence: TGTGCCGGCAGTTACTTGGATCAGCCCCAGCATTTT.

The chain links TRBV5-5 to TRBJ1-1; no firm D call. The V gene's germline CDR1 is SGHKS and CDR2 YYEKEE (reference sequence). The ends were cut back, 1 base at V and 3 bases at J, with 10 bases in the middle. The CDR3 is 14 amino acids. The CDR3 DNA sequence: TGTGCCAGCAGCTTGAGTCGGAGCTACACTGAAGCTTTCTTT. Residues: CASSLSRSYTEAFF.

This clonotype was seen only a few times. The rearrangement joins TRBV6-5 to TRBJ2-5; a possible D gene is TRBD1 (6 bases). The CDR3 spans 14 residues. The V and J ends lost 5 bases and 7 bases respectively, with 17 bases between them. Germline V lookup: CDR1 MNHEY, CDR2 SVGAGI. The DNA for the CDR3 is TGTGCCAGCAGTGACAGGCTTTTCGGGGTGACCCAGTACTTC. The encoded protein is CASSDRLFGVTQYF.

The gene calls are TRBV7-3 and TRBJ2-1; no firm D call. Germline CDR1 is SGHTA and CDR2 is FQGTGA. V was clipped by 3 bases and J by 8 bases, with 20 bases between them. This CDR3 has 16 residues. This CDR3 is CASSLTTSTNSYEQFF. DNA of the CDR3: TGTGCCAGCAGCTTGACGACGTCGACCAACAGCTATGAGCAGTTCTTC.

The table lists this clonotype with a count of one. The V gene is TRBV5-1, the J gene TRBJ2-7; D may be TRBD1 (7 bases). The CDR3 contains 13 residues. Germline CDR1 and CDR2: SGHRS and YFSETQ. V lost 7 bases and J 6 bases, leaving 17 bases between the germline ends. The CDR3 DNA reads as TGCGCCAGCTGTGAGGAGGGGGCTATCGAGCAGTACTTC. Its translation is CASCEEGAIEQYF.

This clonotype was detected only a few times. The chain carries TRBV4-1 and TRBJ1-6; 8 bases match TRBD1. CDR1 is MGHRA, CDR2 YSYEKL, per germline. The CDR3 covers 17 residues. V shed 0 bases and J 4 bases; nucleotides not matched to a gene: 5. CDR3 amino acids: CASSQDGGDRYNSPLHF. CDR3 DNA sequence: TGCGCCAGCAGCCAAGATGGTGGGGACAGGTATAATTCACCCCTCCACTTT.

The chain joins TRBV27 to TRBJ2-1, with D perhaps given as TRBD1 or TRBD2 (5 bases each). Per the germline V gene, CDR1 is MNHEY and CDR2 is SMNVEV (reference sequence). Trimming cost V 5 bases and J 0 bases, with 11 bases left between them. The CDR3 is made up of 15 amino acids. CDR3 in amino acids: CASSPLGTSYNEQFF. As DNA, the CDR3 is TGTGCCAGCAGTCCACTTGGGACCTCCTACAATGAGCAGTTCTTC.

The chain links TRBV20-1 to TRBJ2-4; 7 positions match TRBD2. This CDR3 contains 13 residues. Germline CDR1 reads DFQATT; CDR2 reads SNEGSKA (reference sequence). V shed 3 bases, J shed 6 bases, and the junction held 5 bases outside the gene matches. CDR3 residues: CSARAGVGNIQYF. CDR3 sequence (DNA): TGCAGTGCTAGGGCGGGGGTAGGAAACATTCAGTACTTC.

This clonotype was detected only once. The chain joins TRBV29-1 to TRBJ1-2; 7 bases fit TRBD1. Germline loops: CDR1 SQVTM, CDR2 ANQGSEA. V dropped 1 base and J dropped 6; count of bases not matched to a gene: 8. CDR3 size: 14 residues. In DNA, the CDR3 is TGCAGCGTTGAAGGGGCAGGGGGAGTGGATGGCTACACCTTC. As protein: CSVEGAGGVDGYTF.

A word on this clonotype: A junction end diverges from the germline sequence, so it may reflect a read error. CDR3 sequence: CASSLGAGGIYGHTF. CDR3 coding DNA: TGTGCCAGCAGCTTAGGGGCAGGGGGAATCTATGGCCACACCTTC. This chain links TRBV11-2 with TRBJ1-2; 7 bases fit TRBD1. The germline V gene has CDR1 SGHAT and CDR2 FQNNGV. The length of the CDR3 is 15 residues. The whole variable domain, filled in from reference TRBV11-2 and TRBJ1-2, reads EAGVAQSPRYKIIEKRQSVAFWCNPISGHATLYWYQQILGQGPKLLIQFQNNGVVDDSQLPKDRFSAERLKGVDSTLKIQPAKLEDSAVYLCASSLGAGGIYGHTFGSGTRLTVV.

The chain's CDR3 is CASSLATRGTDTQYF. CDR3 coding DNA: TGTGCCAGCAGCTTAGCTACGAGGGGTACAGATACGCAGTATTTT. This chain joins TRBV7-8 and TRBJ2-3; D is perhaps TRBD1 or TRBD2 (5 bases each). Trimming shortened V by 0 bases and J by 3 bases, and 10 bases separated the two germline ends. CDR1 SGHVS and CDR2 FQNEAQ come from the germline V gene. CDR3 length: 15 residues. Together with reference TRBV7-8 and TRBJ2-3, the CDR3 gives the full variable domain: GAGVSQSPRYKVAKRGQDVALRCDPISGHVSLFWYQQALGQGPEFLTYFQNEAQLDKSGLPSDRFFAERPEGSVSTLKIQRTQQEDSAVYLCASSLATRGTDTQYFGPGTRLTVL.

This clonotype has a single count. The chain links TRBV11-2 to TRBJ2-5; D unclear. Deletions cut 7 bases from V and 2 bases from J, with 14 bases between. This CDR3 has 14 amino acids. Germline CDR1 reads SGHAT; CDR2 reads FQNNGV. CDR3 in amino acids: CASTNKELQETQYF. For the CDR3, the DNA is TGTGCCAGCACAAACAAGGAATTGCAAGAGACCCAGTACTTC.